Shown below are 2 T cell receptor beta chains from a single sample sequenced in a study of blood T cell repertoires in COVID-19 (TCRdb year 2020). The library was generated by the immunoSEQ multiplex PCR assay. Held by TCRdb, this immuneACCESS table contains in-frame sequences only and omits some clones. Under half of the omission traces to an unresolved V gene where checked; the cause of the rest is unknown. The sample table holds fewer than 35,000 clones, of which approximately 92% were seen once. The ten largest clones represent around 30% of the sample. The sample comprised peripheral blood. The origin of the receptors is a man aged 80 or over with acute or convalescent COVID-19.

The CDR3 here is CASSPGGTAGNTIYF. CDR3 in DNA: TGTGCCAGCAGCCCAGGGGGGACGGCTGGAAACACCATATATTTT. The chain links TRBV9 to TRBJ1-3, with TRBD1 matching 7 bases. The CDR3 consists of 15 residues. V shed 4 bases and J 2 bases; nucleotides not matched to a gene: 6. Germline V CDR1 and CDR2: SGDLS, YYNGEE. Full variable domain (outside the CDR3, taken from reference TRBV9 and TRBJ1-3): DSGVTQTPKHLITATGQRVTLRCSPRSGDLSVYWYQQSLDQGLQFLIQYYNGEERAKGNILERFSAQQFPDLHSELNLSSLELGDSALYFCASSPGGTAGNTIYFGEGSWLTVV.

The chain employs TRBV4-2 and TRBJ1-4, with D maybe TRBD1 (5 bases). The CDR3 is made up of 15 amino acids. The V gene lost 1 base and the J gene lost 4 bases, with 10 bases spanning the gap. Germline V gene data show CDR1 as LGHNA and CDR2 as YNFKEQ. CDR3 loop: CASSQGQNHNEKLFF. DNA for the CDR3: TGTGCCAGCAGCCAAGGACAGAATCATAATGAAAAACTGTTTTTT.